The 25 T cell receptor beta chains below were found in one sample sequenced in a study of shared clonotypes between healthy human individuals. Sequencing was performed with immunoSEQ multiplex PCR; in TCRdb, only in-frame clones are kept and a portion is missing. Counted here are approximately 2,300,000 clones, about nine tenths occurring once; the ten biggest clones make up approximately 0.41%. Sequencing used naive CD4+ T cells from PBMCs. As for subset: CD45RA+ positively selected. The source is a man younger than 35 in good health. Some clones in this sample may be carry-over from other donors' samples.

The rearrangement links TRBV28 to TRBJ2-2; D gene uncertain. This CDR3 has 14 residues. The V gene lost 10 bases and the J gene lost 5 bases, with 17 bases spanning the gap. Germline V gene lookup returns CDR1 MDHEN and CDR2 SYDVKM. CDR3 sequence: CATPHTNKTGELFF. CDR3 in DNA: TGTGCCACCCCCCACACGAATAAAACCGGGGAGCTGTTTTTT.

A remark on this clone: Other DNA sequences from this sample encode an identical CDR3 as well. In nucleotides, the CDR3 is TGTGCCAGCAGCTTAGGGGGGACAGATACGCAGTATTTT. Amino acids: CASSLGGTDTQYF. The chain employs TRBV7-8 and TRBJ2-3; D tentatively fits TRBD1 or TRBD2 (5 bases each). Germline values: CDR1 SGHVS, CDR2 FQNEAQ. This CDR3 has 13 amino acids. V lost 1 base, J lost 3 bases, and 5 bases lay in between.

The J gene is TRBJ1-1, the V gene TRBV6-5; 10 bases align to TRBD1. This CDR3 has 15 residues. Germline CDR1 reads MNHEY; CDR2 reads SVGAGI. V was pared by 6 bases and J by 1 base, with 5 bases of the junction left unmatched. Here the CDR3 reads CASRRQGASNTEAFF. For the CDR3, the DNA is TGTGCCAGCAGACGACAGGGGGCTTCGAACACTGAAGCTTTCTTT.

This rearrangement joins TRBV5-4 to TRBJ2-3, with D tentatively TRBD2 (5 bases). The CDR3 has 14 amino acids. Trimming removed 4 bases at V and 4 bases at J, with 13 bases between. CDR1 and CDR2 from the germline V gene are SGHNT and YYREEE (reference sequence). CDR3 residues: CASSPGGSADTQYF. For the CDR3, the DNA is TGTGCCAGCAGCCCAGGAGGATCGGCAGATACGCAGTATTTT.

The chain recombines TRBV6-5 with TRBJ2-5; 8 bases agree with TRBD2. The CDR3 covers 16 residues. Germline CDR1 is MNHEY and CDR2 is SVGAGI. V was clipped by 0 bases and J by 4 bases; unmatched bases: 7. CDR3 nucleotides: TGTGCCAGCAGTTACTCACCAACTAGCGGTGGAGAGACCCAGTACTTC. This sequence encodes CASSYSPTSGGETQYF.

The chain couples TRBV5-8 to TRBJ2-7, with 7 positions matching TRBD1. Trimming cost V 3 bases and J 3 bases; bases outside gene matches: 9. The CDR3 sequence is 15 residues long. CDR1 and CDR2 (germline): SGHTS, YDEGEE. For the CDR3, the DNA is TGTGCCAGCAGCTCGGACGGCAGGGGGATCTACGAGCAGTACTTC. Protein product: CASSSDGRGIYEQYF.

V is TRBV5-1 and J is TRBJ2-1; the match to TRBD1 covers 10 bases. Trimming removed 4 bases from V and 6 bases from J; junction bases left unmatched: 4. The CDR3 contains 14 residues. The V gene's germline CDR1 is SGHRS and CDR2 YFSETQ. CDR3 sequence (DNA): TGCGCCAGCAGCGCCGGGACAGGGGTCAATGAGCAGTTCTTC. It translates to CASSAGTGVNEQFF.

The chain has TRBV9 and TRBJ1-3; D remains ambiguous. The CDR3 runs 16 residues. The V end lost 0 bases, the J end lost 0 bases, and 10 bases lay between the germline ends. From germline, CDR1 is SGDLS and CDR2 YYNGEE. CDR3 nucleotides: TGTGCCAGCAGCGTAGGCTGGGTGAGCTCTGGAAACACCATATATTTT. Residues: CASSVGWVSSGNTIYF.

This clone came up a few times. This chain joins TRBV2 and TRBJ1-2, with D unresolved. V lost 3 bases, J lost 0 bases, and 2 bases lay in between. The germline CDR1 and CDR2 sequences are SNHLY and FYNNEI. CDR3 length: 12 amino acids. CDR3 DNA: TGTGCCAGCAGTGAGACTAACTATGGCTACACCTTC. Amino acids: CASSETNYGYTF.

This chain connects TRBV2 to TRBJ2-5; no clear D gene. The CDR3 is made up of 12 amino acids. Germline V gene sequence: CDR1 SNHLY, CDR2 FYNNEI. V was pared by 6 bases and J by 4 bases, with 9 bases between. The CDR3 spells CASSSLIETQYF. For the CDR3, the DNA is TGTGCCAGCAGCTCCCTCATAGAGACCCAGTACTTC.

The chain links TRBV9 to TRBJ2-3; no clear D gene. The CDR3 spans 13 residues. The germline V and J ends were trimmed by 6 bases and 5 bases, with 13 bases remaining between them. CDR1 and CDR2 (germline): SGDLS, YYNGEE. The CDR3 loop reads CASTQRGIDTQYF. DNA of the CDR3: TGTGCCAGCACTCAGAGAGGAATAGATACGCAGTATTTT.

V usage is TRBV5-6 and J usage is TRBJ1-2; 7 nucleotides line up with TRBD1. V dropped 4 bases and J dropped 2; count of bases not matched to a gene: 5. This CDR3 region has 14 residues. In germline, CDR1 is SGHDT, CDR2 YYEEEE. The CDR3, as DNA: TGTGCCAGCAGCCGACAGGGATTGAACTATGGCTACACCTTC. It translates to CASSRQGLNYGYTF.

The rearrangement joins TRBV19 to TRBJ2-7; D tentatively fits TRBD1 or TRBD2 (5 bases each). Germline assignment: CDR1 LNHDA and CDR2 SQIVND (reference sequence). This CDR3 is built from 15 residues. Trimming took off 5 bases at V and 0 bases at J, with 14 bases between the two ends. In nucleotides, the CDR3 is TGTGCCAGTAGTCCAGGGACGGAAGGCTCCTACGAGCAGTACTTC. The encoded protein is CASSPGTEGSYEQYF.

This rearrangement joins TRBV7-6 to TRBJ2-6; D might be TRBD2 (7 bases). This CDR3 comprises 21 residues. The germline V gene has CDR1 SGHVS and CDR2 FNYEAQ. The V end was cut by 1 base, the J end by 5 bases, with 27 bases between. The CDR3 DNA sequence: TGTGCCAGCAGCTTAGAGTTCTTTGGGGGGGCAGGGGCCCCTCGGGCCAACGTCCTGACTTTC. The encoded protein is CASSLEFFGGAGAPRANVLTF.

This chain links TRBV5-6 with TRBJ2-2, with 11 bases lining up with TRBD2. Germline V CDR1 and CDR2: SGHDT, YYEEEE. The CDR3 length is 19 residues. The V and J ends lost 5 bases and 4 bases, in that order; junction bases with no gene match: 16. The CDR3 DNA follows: TGTGCCAGCAGTAACCGCGTCCTAACTAGCGGGAGAGGCACCGGGGAGCTGTTTTTT. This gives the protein CASSNRVLTSGRGTGELFF.

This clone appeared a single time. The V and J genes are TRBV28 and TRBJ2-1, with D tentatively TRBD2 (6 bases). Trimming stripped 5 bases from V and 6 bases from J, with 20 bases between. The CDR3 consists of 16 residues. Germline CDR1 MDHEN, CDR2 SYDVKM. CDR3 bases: TGTGCCAGCAGTCCTTCTGGAGGGAAGGGATTCAATGAGCAGTTCTTC. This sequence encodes CASSPSGGKGFNEQFF.

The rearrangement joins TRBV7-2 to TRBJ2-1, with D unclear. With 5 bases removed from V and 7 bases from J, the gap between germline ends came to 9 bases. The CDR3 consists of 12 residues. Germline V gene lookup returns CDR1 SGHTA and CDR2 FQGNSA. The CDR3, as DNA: TGTGCCAGCAGCCCCAGGCGGAATGAGCAGTTCTTC. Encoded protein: CASSPRRNEQFF.

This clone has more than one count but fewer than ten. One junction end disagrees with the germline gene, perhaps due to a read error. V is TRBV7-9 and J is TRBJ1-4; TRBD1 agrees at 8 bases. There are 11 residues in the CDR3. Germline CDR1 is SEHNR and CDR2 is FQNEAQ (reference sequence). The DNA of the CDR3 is TGTGCCAGCAGCACGACAGGGGAAGCCATTTTT. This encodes CASSTTGEAIF.

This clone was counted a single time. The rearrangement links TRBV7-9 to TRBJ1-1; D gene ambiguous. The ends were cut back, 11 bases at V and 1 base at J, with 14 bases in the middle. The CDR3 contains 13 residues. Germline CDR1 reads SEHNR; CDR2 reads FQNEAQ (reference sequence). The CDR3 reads CALSVSPNTEAFF. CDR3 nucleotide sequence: TGTGCCCTGTCGGTGAGTCCGAACACTGAAGCTTTCTTT.

CDR3 loop: CASSLVGRLAGGTDTQYF. The DNA for the CDR3 is TGTGCCAGCAGCTTGGTAGGTCGCCTAGCGGGAGGCACAGATACGCAGTATTTT. The J gene is TRBJ2-3, the V gene TRBV5-4, with 10 bases aligning to TRBD2. Germline trimming cut 0 bases from V and 1 base from J; bases unmatched to any gene: 8. The CDR3 loop spans 18 amino acids. Per germline, CDR1 SGHNT and CDR2 YYREEE (reference sequence).

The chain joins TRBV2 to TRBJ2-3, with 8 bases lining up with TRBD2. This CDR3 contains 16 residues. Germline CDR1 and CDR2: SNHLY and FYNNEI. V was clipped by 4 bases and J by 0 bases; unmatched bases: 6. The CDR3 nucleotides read TGTGCCAGCAGTGGCGCTACTAGCGGTAGCACAGATACGCAGTATTTT. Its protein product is CASSGATSGSTDTQYF. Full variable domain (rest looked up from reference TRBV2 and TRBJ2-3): EPEVTQTPSHQVTQMGQEVILRCVPISNHLYFYWYRQILGQKVEFLVSFYNNEISEKSEIFDDQFSVERPDGSNFTLKIRSTKLEDSAMYFCASSGATSGSTDTQYFGPGTRLTVL.

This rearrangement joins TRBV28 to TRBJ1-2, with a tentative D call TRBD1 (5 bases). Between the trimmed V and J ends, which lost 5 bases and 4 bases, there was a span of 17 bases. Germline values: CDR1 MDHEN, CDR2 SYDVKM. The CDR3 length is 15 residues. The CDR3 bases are TGTGCCAGCAGTCGACCGCCGGGACGCCTCTATGGCTACACCTTC. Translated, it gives CASSRPPGRLYGYTF.

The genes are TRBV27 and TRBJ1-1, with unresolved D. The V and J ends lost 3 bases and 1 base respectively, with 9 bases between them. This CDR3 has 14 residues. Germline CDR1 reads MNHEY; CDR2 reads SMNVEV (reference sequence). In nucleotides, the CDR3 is TGTGCCAGCAGTTTCGGGAGACCGAACACTGAAGCTTTCTTT. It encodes CASSFGRPNTEAFF.

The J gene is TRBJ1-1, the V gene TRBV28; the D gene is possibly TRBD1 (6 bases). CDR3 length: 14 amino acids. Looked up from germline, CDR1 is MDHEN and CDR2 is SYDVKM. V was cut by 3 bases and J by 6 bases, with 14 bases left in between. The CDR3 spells CASSFDRWGAEAFF. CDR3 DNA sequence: TGTGCCAGCAGTTTTGACAGGTGGGGGGCTGAAGCTTTCTTT.

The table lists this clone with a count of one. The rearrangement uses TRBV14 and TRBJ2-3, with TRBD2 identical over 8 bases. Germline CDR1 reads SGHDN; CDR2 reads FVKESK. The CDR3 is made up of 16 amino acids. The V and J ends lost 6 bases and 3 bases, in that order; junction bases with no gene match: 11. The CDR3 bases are TGTGCCAGCAGTCTTAGGCGGGGGGCTCGTACAGATACGCAGTATTTT. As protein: CASSLRRGARTDTQYF.